These 5 T cell receptor beta chains originate from one sample sequenced in a study of identifying expanded T cells in peripheral blood. TCRdb keeps only in-frame clones here, not all; method: immunoSEQ multiplex PCR. The sample contains about 83,000 clones, 75% to 90% of which appear only once. The sequenced sample was blood. All receptors derive from a person aged 18 to 75 in good health.

This clone was detected a few times. This CDR3 is CSVQRGGEKLFF. The CDR3 DNA sequence: TGCAGCGTCCAACGGGGGGGTGAAAAACTGTTTTTT. The chain carries TRBV29-1 and TRBJ1-4; D perhaps matches TRBD1 (5 bases). CDR3 length: 12 amino acids. From germline, CDR1 is SQVTM and CDR2 ANQGSEA. V gave up 6 bases and J gave up 7 bases, with 12 bases separating them.

This clone was observed once. The chain links TRBV21-1 to TRBJ1-3; the D call TRBD1 from the table was never checked on the DNA. TRBV21-1 is a pseudogene. This CDR3 is built from 19 residues. CDR3 amino acids: CASSKTAGQGHCGRHTIYF. The CDR3 DNA reads as TGTGCCAGCAGCAAGACGGCGGGACAGGGACACTGTGGTCGACACACCATATATTTT.

The chain is built from TRBV7-9 and TRBJ1-1, with TRBD1 as a possible D gene (5 bases). The CDR3 has 13 amino acids. Germline CDR1 reads SEHNR; CDR2 reads FQNEAQ (reference sequence). V lost 2 bases and J 13 bases, leaving 17 bases between the germline ends. The DNA of the CDR3 is TGTGCCAGCAGCTTACCGTCCAGTCCGGGGGGTTTCTTT. Translating gives CASSLPSSPGGFF.

A few counts support this clone. The chain has TRBV29-1 and TRBJ1-1; unclear D gene. Germline V gene sequence: CDR1 SQVTM, CDR2 ANQGSEA. There are 12 residues in the CDR3. V was clipped by 4 bases and J by 1 base, with 7 bases between them. In DNA form, the CDR3 reads TGCAGCGTTGCGACAAGGAACACTGAAGCTTTCTTT. This encodes CSVATRNTEAFF.

CDR3 loop: CASSPGTPQNNEQFF. The CDR3 region has the DNA TGTGCCAGCAGCCCCGGGACTCCCCAAAACAATGAGCAGTTCTTC. The V and J genes are TRBV5-6 and TRBJ2-1; D possibly corresponds to TRBD2 (6 bases). Germline V CDR1 and CDR2: SGHDT, YYEEEE. There are 15 residues in the CDR3. V lost 4 bases and J 5 bases, leaving 16 bases between the germline ends.